Sequencing of this T cell receptor (beta chain) was carried out in a study of cytomegalovirus exposure and HLA in healthy donors. Study overall: A preliminary data release comprised about 85 million unique TCRs obtained from HLA-typed donors.

This cohort consisted of healthy bone marrow donors. The PCR employed 60 Vbeta primers together with 13 Jbeta primers. Some clones are missing from TCRdb's copy, which holds only in-frame ones; the method was immunoSEQ multiplex PCR. The data contain about 100,000 clones, approximately 75% of them singletons. Comment on this clone: Antigen unknown.

The germline CDR1 and CDR2 sequences are MNHEY and SVGAGI. The V gene end was trimmed by 6 bases and the J gene end by 4 bases; junction bases not matched to a gene: 5. The CDR3 is made up of 14 amino acids. Points from the study as a whole: Reports indicated that the classifier achieved high specificity and sensitivity in diagnosing cytomegalovirus status.

Sequenced sample: PBMCs. This sequence joins TRBV6-5 and TRBJ1-2; TRBD1 aligns across 10 bases. The TCR originated in a woman aged 40 to 55 in good health and CMV-seronegative. The CDR3 DNA reads as TGTGCCAGCAGACTGGGACAGGGGAGCTATGGCTACACCTTC. It encodes CASRLGQGSYGYTF.